This passage covers 2 T cell receptor beta chains from one sample sequenced in a study of a mutant IDH1 vaccine in newly diagnosed glioma. The data were produced by immunoSEQ multiplex PCR, yet TCRdb's version contains in-frame clones alone and is incomplete. The sample has under 40,000 clones, 80% to 85% seen once. Time point in this sample: week 35, safety follow-up. Topical imiquimod accompanied each vaccine dose, which consisted of 300 ug of mutant IDH1 20-mer peptide. No antigen is known for these receptors. The sample consisted of PBMCs, taken from a glioma patient whose treatment included an IDH1 peptide vaccine. These receptor sequences come from a woman aged 18-29 years with glioma.

V is TRBV7-2 and J is TRBJ1-1; D uncertain. CDR1 is SGHTA, CDR2 FQGNSA, per germline. This CDR3 spans 13 amino acids. V was cut by 1 base and J by 2 bases, with 5 bases left in between. The CDR3: CASSLVVNTEAFF. The CDR3 DNA reads TGTGCCAGCAGCTTAGTCGTCAACACTGAAGCTTTCTTT.

The J gene is TRBJ2-7, the V gene TRBV19, with 7 bases matching TRBD2. With V trimmed by 5 bases and J by 5 bases, 15 bases remained unmatched. The CDR3 length is 16 residues. Germline values: CDR1 LNHDA, CDR2 SQIVND (reference sequence). The CDR3 region is CASSPLWTSTGDEQYF. Written as DNA, the CDR3 is TGTGCCAGTAGTCCTTTATGGACTAGTACGGGCGACGAGCAGTACTTC.